This TCR beta chain was found in a study of shared clonotypes between healthy human individuals. Across the study: A few men and a couple of women, aged 18 to 49, were donors.

TCRdb's copy holds only in-frame clones and misses some; the assay was immunoSEQ multiplex PCR. The sample shows some 2,000,000 clones, 85% to 95% of them seen only once. In the case of this clone: Its antigen is not known.

Looked up from germline, CDR1 is SGDLS and CDR2 is YYNGEE. Trimming removed 5 bases at V and 7 bases at J, with 18 bases between. The CDR3 consists of 14 residues. CD4+ cells underwent separation, giving CD45RA+ naive and CD45RA-negative memory subsets. Study-wide findings and caveats: Against clonotypes common to all four donors, non-shared ones had lower generation probabilities.

Material for sequencing was naive CD4+ T cells sorted from blood. Subset: CD45RA+ positively selected. The chain uses TRBV9 and TRBJ1-2; D might be TRBD1 (5 bases). This receptor was identified in a man aged 18 to 35 in good health. The CDR3 sequence is CASSPSLGGGGYTF. The CDR3 DNA reads TGTGCCAGCAGTCCCTCTCTCGGGGGGGGTGGCTACACCTTC.